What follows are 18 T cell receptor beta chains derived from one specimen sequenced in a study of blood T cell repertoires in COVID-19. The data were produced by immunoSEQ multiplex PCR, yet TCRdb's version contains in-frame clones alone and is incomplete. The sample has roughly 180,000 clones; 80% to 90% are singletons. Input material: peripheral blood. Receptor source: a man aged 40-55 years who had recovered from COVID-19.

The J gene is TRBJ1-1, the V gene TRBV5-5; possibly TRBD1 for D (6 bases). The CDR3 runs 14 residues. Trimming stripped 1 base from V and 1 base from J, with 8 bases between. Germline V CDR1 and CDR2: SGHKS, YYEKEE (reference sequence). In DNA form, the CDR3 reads TGTGCCAGCAGCTTGACAGGGTGGAACACTGAAGCTTTCTTT. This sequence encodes CASSLTGWNTEAFF.

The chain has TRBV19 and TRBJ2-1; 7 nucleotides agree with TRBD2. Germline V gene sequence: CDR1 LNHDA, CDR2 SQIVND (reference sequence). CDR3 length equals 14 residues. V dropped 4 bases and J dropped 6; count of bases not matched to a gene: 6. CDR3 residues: CASSKGLVFNEQFF. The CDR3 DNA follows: TGTGCCAGTAGTAAAGGACTAGTCTTCAATGAGCAGTTCTTC.

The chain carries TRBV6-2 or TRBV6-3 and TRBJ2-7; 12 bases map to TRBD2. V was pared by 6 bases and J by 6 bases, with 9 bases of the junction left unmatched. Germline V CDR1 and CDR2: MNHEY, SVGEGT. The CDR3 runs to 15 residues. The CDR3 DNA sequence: TGTGCCAGCAGCGACGGGACTAGCGGGCCCTCCGAGCAGTACTTC. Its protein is CASSDGTSGPSEQYF.

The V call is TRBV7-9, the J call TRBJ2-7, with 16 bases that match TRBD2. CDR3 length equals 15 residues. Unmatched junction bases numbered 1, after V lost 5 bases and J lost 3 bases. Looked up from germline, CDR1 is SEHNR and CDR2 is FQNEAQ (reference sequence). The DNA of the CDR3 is TGTGCCAGCAGCGGGACTAGCGGGGGGGGCTACGAGCAGTACTTC. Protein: CASSGTSGGGYEQYF.

CDR3 residues: CASGIDRRNSPLHF. The CDR3, as DNA: TGTGCCAGCGGGATTGACAGGCGAAATTCACCCCTCCACTTT. This chain links TRBV19 with TRBJ1-6; D might be TRBD1 (6 bases). The CDR3 spans 14 residues. Germline CDR1 is LNHDA and CDR2 is SQIVND (reference sequence). Between the trimmed V and J ends, which lost 9 bases and 7 bases, there was a span of 16 bases.

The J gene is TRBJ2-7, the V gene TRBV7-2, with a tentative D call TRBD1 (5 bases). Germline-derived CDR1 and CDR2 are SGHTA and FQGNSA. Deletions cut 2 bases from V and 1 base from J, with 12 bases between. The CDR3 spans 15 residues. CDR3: CASSLSQGTSYEQYF. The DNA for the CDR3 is TGTGCCAGCAGCTTAAGTCAGGGCACTTCCTACGAGCAGTACTTC. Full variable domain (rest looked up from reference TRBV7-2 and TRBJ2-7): GAGVSQSPSNKVTEKGKDVELRCDPISGHTALYWYRQSLGQGLEFLIYFQGNSAPDKSGLPSDRFSAERTGGSVSTLTIQRTQQEDSAVYLCASSLSQGTSYEQYFGPGTRLTVT.

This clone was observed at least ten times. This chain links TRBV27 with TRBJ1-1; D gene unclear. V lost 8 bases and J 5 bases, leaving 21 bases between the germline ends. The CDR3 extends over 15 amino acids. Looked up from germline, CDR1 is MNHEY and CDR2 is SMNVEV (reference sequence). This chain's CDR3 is CASLQPGYPGTEAFF. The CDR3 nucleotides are TGTGCCAGCCTGCAACCGGGCTACCCGGGGACTGAAGCTTTCTTT.

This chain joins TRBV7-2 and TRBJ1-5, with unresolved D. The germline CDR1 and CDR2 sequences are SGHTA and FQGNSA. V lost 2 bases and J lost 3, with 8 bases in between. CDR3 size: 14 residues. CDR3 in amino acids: CASSLIGINQPQHF. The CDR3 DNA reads TGTGCCAGCAGCTTAATCGGGATCAATCAGCCCCAGCATTTT.

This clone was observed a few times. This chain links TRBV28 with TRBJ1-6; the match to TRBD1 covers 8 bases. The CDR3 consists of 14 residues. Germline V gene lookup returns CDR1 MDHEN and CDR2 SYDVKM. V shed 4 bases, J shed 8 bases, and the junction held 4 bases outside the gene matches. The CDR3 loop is CASSSRTGYSPLHF. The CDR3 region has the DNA TGTGCCAGCAGTTCCCGGACAGGGTATTCACCCCTCCACTTT.

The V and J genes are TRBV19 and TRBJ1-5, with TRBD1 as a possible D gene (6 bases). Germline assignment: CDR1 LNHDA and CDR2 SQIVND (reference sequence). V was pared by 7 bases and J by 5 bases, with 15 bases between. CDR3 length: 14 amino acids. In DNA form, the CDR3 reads TGTGCCAGTACCTGGGACATACGATATCAGCCCCAGCATTTT. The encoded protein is CASTWDIRYQPQHF.

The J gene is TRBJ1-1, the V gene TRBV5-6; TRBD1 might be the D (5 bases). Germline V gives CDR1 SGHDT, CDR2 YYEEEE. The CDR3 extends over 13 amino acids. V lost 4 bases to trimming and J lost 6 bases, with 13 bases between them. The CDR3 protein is CASSLGHPPEAFF. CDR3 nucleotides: TGTGCCAGCAGCCTAGGACATCCCCCTGAAGCTTTCTTT.

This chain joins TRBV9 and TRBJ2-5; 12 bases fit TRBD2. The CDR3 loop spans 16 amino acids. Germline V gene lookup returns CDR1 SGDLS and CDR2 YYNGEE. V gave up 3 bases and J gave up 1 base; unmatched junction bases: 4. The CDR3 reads CASSDTSGGFQETQYF. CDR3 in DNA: TGTGCCAGCAGCGACACTAGCGGGGGGTTCCAAGAGACCCAGTACTTC.

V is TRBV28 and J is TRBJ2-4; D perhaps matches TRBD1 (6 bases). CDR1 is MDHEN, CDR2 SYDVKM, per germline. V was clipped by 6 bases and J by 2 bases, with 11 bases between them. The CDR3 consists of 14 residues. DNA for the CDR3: TGTGCCAGCAGCCTTGGGACATCCAAAAACATTCAGTACTTC. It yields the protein CASSLGTSKNIQYF. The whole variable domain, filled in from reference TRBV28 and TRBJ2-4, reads DVKVTQSSRYLVKRTGEKVFLECVQDMDHENMFWYRQDPGLGLRLIYFSYDVKMKEKGDIPEGYSVSREKKERFSLILESASTNQTSMYLCASSLGTSKNIQYFGAGTRLSVL.

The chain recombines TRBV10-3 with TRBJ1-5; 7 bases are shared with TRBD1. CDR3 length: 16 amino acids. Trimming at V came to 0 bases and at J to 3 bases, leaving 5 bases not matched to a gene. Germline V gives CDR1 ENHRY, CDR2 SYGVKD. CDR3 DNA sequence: TGTGCCATCAGTGAGTCAGGGGGCGAAGCCAATCAGCCCCAGCATTTT. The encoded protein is CAISESGGEANQPQHF.

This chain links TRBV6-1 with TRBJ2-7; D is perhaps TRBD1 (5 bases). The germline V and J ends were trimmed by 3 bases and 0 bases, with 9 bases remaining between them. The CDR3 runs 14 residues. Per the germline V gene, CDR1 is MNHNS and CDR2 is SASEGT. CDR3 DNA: TGTGCCAGCAGTGAGGACACAATCTCCTACGAGCAGTACTTC. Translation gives CASSEDTISYEQYF.

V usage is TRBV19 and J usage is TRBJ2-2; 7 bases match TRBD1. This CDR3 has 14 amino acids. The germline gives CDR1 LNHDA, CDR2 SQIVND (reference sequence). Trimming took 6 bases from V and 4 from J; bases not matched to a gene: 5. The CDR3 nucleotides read TGTGCCAGTAGCCTGACAGGGACCACCGGGGAGCTGTTTTTT. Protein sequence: CASSLTGTTGELFF.

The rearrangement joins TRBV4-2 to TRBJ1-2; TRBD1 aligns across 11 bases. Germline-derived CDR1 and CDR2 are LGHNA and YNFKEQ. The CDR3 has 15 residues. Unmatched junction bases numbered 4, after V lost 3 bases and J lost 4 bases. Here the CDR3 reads CASSHGTGGSYGYTF. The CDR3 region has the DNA TGTGCCAGCAGCCACGGGACAGGGGGAAGCTATGGCTACACCTTC.

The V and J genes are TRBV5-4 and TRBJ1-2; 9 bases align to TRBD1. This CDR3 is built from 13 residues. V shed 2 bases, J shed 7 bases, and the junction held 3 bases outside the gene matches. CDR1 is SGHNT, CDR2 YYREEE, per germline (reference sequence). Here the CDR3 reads CASSFRQGGGYTF. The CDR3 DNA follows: TGTGCCAGCAGCTTTCGACAGGGGGGTGGCTACACCTTC.